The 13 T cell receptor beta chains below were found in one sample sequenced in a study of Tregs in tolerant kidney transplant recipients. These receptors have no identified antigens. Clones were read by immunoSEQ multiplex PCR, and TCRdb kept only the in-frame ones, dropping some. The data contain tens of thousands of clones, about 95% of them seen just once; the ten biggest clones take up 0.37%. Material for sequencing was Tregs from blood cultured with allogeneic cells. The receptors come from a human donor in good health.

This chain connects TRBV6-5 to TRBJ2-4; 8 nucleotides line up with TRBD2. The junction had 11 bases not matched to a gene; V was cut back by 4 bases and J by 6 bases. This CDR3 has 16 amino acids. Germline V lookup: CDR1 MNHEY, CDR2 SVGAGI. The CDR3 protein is CASSLSRGGTSNIQYF. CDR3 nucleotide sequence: TGTGCCAGCAGTTTATCCCGCGGGGGGACATCAAACATTCAGTACTTC.

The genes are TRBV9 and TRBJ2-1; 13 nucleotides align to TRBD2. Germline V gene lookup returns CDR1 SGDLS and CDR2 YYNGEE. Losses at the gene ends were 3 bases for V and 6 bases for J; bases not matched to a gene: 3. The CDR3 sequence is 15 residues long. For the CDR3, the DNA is TGTGCCAGCAGCGCCGGGACTAGCGGGATCAATGAGCAGTTCTTC. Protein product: CASSAGTSGINEQFF.

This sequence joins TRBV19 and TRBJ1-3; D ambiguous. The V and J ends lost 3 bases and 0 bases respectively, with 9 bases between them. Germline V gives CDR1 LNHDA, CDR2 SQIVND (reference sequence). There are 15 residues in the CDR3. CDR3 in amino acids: CASSIPGDSGNTIYF. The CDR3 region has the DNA TGTGCCAGTAGTATCCCCGGGGACTCTGGAAACACCATATATTTT. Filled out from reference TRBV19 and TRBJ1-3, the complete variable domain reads DGGITQSPKYLFRKEGQNVTLSCEQNLNHDAMYWYRQDPGQGLRLIYYSQIVNDFQKGDIAEGYSVSREKKESFPLTVTSAQKNPTAFYLCASSIPGDSGNTIYFGEGSWLTVV.

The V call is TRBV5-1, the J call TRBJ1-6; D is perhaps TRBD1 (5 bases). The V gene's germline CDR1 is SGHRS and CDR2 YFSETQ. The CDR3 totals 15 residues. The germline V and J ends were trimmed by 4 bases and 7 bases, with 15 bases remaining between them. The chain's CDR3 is CASSRSGTINSPLHF. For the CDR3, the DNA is TGCGCCAGCAGCAGATCCGGGACCATAAATTCACCCCTCCACTTT.

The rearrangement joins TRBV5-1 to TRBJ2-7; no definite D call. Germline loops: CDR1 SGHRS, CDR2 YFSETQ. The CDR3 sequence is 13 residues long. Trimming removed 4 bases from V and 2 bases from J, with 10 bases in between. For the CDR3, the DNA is TGCGCCAGCAGCGTATTAGGTACCTACGAGCAGTACTTC. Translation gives CASSVLGTYEQYF.

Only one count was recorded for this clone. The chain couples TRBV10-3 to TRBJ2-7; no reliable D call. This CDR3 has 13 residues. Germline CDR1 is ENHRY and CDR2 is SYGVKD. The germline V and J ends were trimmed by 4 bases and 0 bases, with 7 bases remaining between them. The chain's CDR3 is CAISGTFSYEQYF. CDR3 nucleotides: TGTGCCATCAGTGGAACGTTCTCCTACGAGCAGTACTTC.

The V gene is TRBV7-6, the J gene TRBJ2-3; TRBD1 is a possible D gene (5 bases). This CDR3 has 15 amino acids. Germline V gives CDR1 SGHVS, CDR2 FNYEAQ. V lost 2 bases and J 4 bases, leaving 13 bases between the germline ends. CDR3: CASSLRPQGSDTQYF. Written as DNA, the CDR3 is TGTGCCAGCAGCTTACGCCCTCAGGGATCAGATACGCAGTATTTT.

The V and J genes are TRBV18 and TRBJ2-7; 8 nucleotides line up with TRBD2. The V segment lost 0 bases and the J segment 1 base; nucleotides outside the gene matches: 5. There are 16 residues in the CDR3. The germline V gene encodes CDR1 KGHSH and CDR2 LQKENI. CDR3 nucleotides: TGTGCCAGCTCACCACCGATCGCGGGGGGTTCCTACGAGCAGTACTTC. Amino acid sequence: CASSPPIAGGSYEQYF.

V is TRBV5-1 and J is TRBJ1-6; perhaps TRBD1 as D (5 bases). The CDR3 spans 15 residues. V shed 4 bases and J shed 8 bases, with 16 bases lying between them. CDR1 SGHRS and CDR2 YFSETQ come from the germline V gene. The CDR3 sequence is CASSGTGYWDSPLHF. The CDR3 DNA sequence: TGCGCCAGCAGCGGGACGGGATATTGGGATTCACCCCTCCACTTT.

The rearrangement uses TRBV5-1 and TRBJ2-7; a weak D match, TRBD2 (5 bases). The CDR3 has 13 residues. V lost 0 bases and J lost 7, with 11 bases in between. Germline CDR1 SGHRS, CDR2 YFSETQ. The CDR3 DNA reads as TGCGCCAGCAGCTTGGCCGACCCGGGGGAGCAGTACTTC. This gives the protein CASSLADPGEQYF.

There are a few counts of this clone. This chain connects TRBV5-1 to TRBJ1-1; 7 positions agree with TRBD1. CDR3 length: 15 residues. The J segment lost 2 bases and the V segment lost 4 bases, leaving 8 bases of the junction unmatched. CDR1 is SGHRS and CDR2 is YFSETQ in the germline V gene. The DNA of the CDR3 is TGCGCCAGCAGCGTGAACAGGGGCTCTAACACTGAAGCTTTCTTT. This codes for CASSVNRGSNTEAFF.

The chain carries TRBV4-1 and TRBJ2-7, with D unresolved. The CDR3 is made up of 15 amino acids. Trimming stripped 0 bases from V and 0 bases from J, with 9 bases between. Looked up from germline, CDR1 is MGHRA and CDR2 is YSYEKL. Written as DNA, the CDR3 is TGCGCCAGCAGCCAAGAAGGCAGGACCTCCTACGAGCAGTACTTC. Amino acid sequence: CASSQEGRTSYEQYF.

CDR3 loop: CASSPGIIDNYEQYF. In DNA, the CDR3 is TGTGCCAGCTCACCAGGGATAATCGACAACTACGAGCAGTACTTC. The chain links TRBV18 to TRBJ2-7; D is undetermined. Germline V gene data show CDR1 as KGHSH and CDR2 as LQKENI. Trimming shortened V by 2 bases and J by 3 bases, and 14 bases separated the two germline ends. This CDR3 region has 15 residues. Looking up the rest from reference TRBV18 and TRBJ2-7 gives the full variable domain: NAGVMQNPRHLVRRRGQEARLRCSPMKGHSHVYWYRQLPEEGLKFMVYLQKENIIDESGMPKERFSAEFPKEGPSILRIQQVVRGDSAAYFCASSPGIIDNYEQYFGPGTRLTVT.